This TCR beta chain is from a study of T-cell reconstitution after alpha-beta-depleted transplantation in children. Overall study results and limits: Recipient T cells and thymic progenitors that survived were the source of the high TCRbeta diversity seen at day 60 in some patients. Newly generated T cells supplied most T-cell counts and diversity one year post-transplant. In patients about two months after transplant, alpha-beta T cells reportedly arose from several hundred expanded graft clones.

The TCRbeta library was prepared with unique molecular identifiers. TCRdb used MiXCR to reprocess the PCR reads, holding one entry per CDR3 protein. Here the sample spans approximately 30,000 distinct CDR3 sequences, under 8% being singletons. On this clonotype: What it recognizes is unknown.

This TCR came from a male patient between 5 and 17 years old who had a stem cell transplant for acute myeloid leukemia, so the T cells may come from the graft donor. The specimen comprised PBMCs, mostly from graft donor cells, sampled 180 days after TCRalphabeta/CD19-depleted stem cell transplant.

CDR3 sequence: CASSGLGQSETQYF. The CDR3, as DNA: TGTGCCAGCAGTGGTTTGGGACAGTCGGAGACCCAGTACTTC. The chain carries TRBV2 and TRBJ2-5; TRBD1 matches 7 bases. Germline V lookup: CDR1 SNHLY, CDR2 FYNNEI. J was trimmed by 5 bases and V by 4 bases; bases with no gene match: 7. This CDR3 region has 14 residues.